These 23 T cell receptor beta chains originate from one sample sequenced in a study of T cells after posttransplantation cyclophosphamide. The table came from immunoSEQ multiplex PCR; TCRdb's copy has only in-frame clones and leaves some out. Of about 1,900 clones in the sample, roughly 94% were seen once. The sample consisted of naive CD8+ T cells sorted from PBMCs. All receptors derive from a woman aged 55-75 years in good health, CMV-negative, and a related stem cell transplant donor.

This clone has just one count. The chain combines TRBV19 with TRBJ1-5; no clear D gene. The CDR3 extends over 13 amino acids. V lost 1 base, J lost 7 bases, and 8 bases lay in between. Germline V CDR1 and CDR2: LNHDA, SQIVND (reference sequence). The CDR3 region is CASSIAPGQPQHF. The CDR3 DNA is TGTGCCAGTAGTATAGCCCCGGGGCAGCCCCAGCATTTT.

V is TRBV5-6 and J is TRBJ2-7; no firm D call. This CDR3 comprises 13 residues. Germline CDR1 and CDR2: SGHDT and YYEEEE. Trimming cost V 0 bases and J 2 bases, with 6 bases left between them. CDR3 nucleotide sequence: TGTGCCAGCAGCTTGGGGCGGCCCTACGAGCAGTACTTC. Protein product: CASSLGRPYEQYF.

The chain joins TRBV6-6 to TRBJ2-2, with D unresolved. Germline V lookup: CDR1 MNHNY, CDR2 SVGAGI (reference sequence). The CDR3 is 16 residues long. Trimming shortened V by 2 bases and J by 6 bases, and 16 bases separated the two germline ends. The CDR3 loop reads CASSYSIPHAAGELFF. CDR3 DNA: TGTGCCAGCAGTTACAGTATTCCCCATGCGGCCGGGGAGCTGTTTTTT.

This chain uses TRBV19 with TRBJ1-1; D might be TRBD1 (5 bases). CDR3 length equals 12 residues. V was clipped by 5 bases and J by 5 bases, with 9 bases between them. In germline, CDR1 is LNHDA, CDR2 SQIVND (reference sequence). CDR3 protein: CASSAGRTEAFF. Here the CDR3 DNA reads TGTGCCAGTAGTGCGGGACGGACTGAAGCTTTCTTT.

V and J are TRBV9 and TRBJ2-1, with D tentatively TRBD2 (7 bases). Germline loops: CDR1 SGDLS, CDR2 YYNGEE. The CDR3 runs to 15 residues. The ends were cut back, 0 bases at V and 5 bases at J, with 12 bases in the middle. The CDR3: CASSVGGGRHNEQFF. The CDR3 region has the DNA TGTGCCAGCAGCGTAGGGGGGGGCCGGCACAATGAGCAGTTCTTC.

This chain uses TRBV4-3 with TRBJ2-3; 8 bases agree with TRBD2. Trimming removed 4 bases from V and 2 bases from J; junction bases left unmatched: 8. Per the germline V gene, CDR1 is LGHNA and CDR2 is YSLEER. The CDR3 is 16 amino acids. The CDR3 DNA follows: TGCGCCAGCAGCCTAGAAGCGGGGGCCGTCACAGATACGCAGTATTTT. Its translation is CASSLEAGAVTDTQYF.

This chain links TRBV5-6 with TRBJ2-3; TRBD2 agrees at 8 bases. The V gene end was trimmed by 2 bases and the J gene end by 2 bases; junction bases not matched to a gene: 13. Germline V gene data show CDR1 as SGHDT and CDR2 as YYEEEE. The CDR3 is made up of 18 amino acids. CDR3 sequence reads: CASSFSSGAFYLTDTQYF. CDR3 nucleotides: TGTGCCAGCAGCTTTAGTAGCGGGGCTTTTTACCTCACAGATACGCAGTATTTT.

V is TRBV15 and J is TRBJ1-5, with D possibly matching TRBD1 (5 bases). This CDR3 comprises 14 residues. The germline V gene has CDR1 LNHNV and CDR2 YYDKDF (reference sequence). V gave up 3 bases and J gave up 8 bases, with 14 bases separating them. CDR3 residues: CATSSMGGLEPQHF. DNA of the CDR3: TGTGCCACCAGCAGTATGGGGGGATTGGAGCCCCAGCATTTT.

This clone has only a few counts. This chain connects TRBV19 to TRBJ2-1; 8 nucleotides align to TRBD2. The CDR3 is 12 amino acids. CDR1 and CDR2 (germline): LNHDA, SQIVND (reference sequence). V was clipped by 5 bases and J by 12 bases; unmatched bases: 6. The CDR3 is CASSVVAGWQFF. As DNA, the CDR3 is TGTGCCAGTAGTGTCGTAGCGGGGTGGCAGTTCTTC.

In DNA, the CDR3 is TGTGCCAGCAGCCCCGGGACAGAAGAGACCCAGTACTTC. This codes for CASSPGTEETQYF. The rearrangement links TRBV7-3 to TRBJ2-5, with 7 bases identical to TRBD1. The length of the CDR3 is 13 residues. The germline gives CDR1 SGHTA, CDR2 FQGTGA. With 5 bases clipped from V and 3 bases from J, the junction kept 3 bases outside the gene matches.

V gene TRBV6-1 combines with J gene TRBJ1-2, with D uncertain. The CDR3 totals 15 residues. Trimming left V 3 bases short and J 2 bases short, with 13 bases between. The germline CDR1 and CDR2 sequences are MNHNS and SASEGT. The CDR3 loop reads CASSDAPTGNYGYTF. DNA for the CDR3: TGTGCCAGCAGTGACGCCCCGACGGGAAACTATGGCTACACCTTC.

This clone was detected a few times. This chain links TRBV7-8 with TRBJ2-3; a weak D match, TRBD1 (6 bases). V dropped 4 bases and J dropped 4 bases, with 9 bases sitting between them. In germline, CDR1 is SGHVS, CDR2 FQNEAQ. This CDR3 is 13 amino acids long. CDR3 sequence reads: CASSSYRADTQYF. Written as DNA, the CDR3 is TGTGCCAGCAGCTCATACAGGGCAGATACGCAGTATTTT.

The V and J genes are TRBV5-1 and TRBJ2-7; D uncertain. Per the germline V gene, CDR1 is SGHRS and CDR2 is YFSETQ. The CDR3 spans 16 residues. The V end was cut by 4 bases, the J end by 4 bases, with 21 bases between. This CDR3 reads CASSLSTMGFPYEQYF. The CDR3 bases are TGCGCCAGCAGCCTCTCGACGATGGGCTTTCCTTACGAGCAGTACTTC. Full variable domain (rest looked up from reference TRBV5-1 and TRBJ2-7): KAGVTQTPRYLIKTRGQQVTLSCSPISGHRSVSWYQQTPGQGLQFLFEYFSETQRNKGNFPGRFSGRQFSNSRSEMNVSTLELGDSALYLCASSLSTMGFPYEQYFGPGTRLTVT.

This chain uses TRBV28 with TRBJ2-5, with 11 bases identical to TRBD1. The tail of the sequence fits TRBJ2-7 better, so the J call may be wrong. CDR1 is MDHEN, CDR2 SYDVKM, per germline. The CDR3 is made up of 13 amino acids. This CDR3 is CASLRDRGYEQYF. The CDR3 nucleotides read TGTGCCAGCCTTCGGGACAGGGGGTACGAGCAGTACTTC.

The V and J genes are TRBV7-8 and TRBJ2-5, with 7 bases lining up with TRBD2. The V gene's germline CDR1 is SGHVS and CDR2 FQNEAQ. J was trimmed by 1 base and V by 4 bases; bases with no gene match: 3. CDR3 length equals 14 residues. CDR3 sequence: CASSYPGGQETQYF. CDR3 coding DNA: TGTGCCAGCAGCTACCCGGGGGGCCAAGAGACCCAGTACTTC.

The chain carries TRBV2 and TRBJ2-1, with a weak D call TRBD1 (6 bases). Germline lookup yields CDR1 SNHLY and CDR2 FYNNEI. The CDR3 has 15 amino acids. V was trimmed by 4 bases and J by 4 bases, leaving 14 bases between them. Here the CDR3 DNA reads TGTGCCAGCAGTGTCTTGGACAGTTCTTACAATGAGCAGTTCTTC. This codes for CASSVLDSSYNEQFF.

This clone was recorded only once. The CDR3: CAGYVGAVPEAFF. The CDR3 coding sequence is TGCGCCGGATACGTAGGGGCGGTACCTGAAGCTTTCTTT. The chain uses TRBV5-1 and TRBJ1-1; the D gene is possibly TRBD1 (5 bases). Germline CDR1 is SGHRS and CDR2 is YFSETQ. The CDR3 is 13 amino acids. With 10 bases removed from V and 6 bases from J, the gap between germline ends came to 19 bases.

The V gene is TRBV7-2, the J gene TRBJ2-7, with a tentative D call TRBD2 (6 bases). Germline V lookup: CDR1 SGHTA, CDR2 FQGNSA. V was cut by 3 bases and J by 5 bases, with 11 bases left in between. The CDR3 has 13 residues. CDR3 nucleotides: TGTGCCAGCAGCTTTACTAGCAGCCACGAGCAGTACTTC. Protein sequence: CASSFTSSHEQYF.

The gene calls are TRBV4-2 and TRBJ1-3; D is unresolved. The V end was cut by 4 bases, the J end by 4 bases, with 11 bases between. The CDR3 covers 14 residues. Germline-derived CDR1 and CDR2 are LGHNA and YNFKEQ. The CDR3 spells CASSPRPAGNTIYF. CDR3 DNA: TGTGCCAGCAGCCCGAGGCCAGCAGGAAACACCATATATTTT.

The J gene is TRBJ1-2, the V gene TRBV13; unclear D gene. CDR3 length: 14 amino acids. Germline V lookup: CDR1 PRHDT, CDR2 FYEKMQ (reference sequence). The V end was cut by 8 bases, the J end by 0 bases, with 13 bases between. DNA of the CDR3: TGTGCCAGCTCTCGAGACGGAGCTAACTATGGCTACACCTTC. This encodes CASSRDGANYGYTF.

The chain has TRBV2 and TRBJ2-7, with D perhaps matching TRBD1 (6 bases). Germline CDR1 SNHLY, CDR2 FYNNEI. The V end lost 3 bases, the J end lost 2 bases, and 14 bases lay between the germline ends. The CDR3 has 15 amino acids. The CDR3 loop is CASSEGPGQTYEQYF. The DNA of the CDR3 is TGTGCCAGCAGTGAGGGTCCAGGACAGACCTACGAGCAGTACTTC.

The CDR3 is CASTEQGQHGYTF. The CDR3 nucleotides are TGTGCCAGCACCGAGCAGGGGCAACATGGCTACACCTTC. The chain couples TRBV11-2 to TRBJ1-2; weak D call: TRBD1 (6 bases). V was shortened by 7 bases and J by 6 bases, with 15 bases between the two germline ends. In germline, CDR1 is SGHAT, CDR2 FQNNGV. The CDR3 is 13 amino acids.

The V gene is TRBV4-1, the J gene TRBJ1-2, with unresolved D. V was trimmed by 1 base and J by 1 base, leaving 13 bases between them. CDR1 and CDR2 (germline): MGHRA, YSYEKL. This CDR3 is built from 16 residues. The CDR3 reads CASSQGRGPGNYGYTF. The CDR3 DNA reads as TGCGCCAGCAGCCAAGGTCGGGGTCCGGGTAACTATGGCTACACCTTC.